This T cell receptor beta chain was documented in a study of blood T cell repertoires in COVID-19. Study information: Samples representing acute and convalescent COVID-19 were sourced from the United States, Italy and Spain. T cells, B-cell-depleted T cells, or PBMCs supplied cDNA or gDNA.

Germline-derived CDR1 and CDR2 are LNHDA and SQIVND (reference sequence). CDR3 length: 16 residues. V was trimmed by 8 bases and J by 0 bases, leaving 16 bases between them. Authors' methods: Estimates of nucleated cell counts were drawn from the amplification of reference gene primers. Assay used: immunoSEQ multiplex PCR; TCRdb lists only in-frame clones, some missing. Clone size and the V and J calls come from that table; the DNA yielded D and trimming. The sample has 40,000 to 65,000 clones; approximately 90% are singletons. The receptor's source is a man older than 75 with acute or convalescent COVID-19. This rearrangement joins TRBV19 to TRBJ2-2, with a tentative D call TRBD1 (7 bases). The material sequenced was peripheral blood. The CDR3 DNA sequence: TGTGCCAGTGGGCAGGGGGGCATCGCGAACACCGGGGAGCTGTTTTTT. This translates into CASGQGGIANTGELFF.